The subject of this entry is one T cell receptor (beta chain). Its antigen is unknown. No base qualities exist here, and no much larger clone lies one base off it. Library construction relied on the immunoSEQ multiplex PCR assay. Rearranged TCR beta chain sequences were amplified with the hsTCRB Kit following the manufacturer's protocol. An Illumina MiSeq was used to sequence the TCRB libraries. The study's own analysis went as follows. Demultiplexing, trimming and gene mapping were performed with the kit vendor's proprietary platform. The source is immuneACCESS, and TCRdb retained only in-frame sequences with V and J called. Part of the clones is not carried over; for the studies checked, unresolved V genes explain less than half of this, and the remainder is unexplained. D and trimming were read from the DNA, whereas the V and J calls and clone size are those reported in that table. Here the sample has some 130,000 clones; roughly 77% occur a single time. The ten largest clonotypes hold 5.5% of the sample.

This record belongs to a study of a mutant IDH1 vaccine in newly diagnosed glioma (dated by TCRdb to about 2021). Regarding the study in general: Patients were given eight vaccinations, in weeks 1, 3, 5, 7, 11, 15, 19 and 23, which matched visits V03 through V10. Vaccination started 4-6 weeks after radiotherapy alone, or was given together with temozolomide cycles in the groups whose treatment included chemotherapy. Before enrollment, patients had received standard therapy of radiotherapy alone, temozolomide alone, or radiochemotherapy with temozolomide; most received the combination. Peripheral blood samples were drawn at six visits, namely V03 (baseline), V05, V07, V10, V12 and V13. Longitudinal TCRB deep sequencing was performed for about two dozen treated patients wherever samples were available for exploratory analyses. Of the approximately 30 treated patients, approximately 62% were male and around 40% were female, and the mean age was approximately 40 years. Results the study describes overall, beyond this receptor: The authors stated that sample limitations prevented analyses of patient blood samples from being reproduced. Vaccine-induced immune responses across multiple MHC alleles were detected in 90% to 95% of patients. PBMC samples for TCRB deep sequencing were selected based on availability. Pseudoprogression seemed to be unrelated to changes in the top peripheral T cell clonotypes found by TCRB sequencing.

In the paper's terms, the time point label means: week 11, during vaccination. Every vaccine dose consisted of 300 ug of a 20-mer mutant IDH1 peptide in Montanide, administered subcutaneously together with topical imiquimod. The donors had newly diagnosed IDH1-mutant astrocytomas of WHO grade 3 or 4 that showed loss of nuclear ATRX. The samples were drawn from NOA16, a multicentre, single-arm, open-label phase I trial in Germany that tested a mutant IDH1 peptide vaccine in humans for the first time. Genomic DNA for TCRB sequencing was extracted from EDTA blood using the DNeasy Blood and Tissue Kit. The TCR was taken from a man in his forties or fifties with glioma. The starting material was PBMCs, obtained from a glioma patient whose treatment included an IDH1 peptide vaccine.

This receptor carries the CDR3 CASAVGGPSYEQYF. The DNA sequence is as follows: TGTGCCAGCGCAGTGGGGGGCCCCTCCTACGAGCAGTACTTC. The rearranged segments are TRBV28 and TRBJ2-7; the D region may be TRBD1 or TRBD2, each matching 6 bases equally. CDR1 and CDR2 are read off the germline V gene as MDHEN and SYDVKM. The CDR3 numbers 14 residues from cysteine through phenylalanine. Only the CDR3 DNA is retained, 42 bases long and in frame from the first base. V is clipped by 8 bases and J by 0 bases, and the sequence between their germline boundaries is 14 bases long. Joined to the reference TRBV28 and TRBJ2-7 proteins, this CDR3 gives the full variable domain: DVKVTQSSRYLVKRTGEKVFLECVQDMDHENMFWYRQDPGLGLRLIYFSYDVKMKEKGDIPEGYSVSREKKERFSLILESASTNQTSMYLCASAVGGPSYEQYFGPGTRLTVT.